The next 27 T cell receptor beta chains were all read from a single sample in a study of graft-versus-host responses after intestinal transplantation. Profiling relied on immunoSEQ multiplex PCR, and the TCRdb table lists in-frame clones only, not all of them. The profile shows roughly 14,000 clones, approximately 30% of them singletons. Investigators plated about 200,000 CFSE-labeled responder cells together with about 200,000 irradiated stimulator cells labeled with violet dye. This specimen consisted of alloreactive CD8+ T cells from a mixed lymphocyte reaction culture, obtained before intestinal transplant. Subset of the sample: CFSE-low proliferating T cells sorted from approximately six-day pre-transplant mixed lymphocyte reaction (GvH or HvG direction). The source of these receptors is a human patient who received an intestinal transplant.

The V call is TRBV19, the J call TRBJ2-3; TRBD2 matches at 15 bases. The germline V gene encodes CDR1 LNHDA and CDR2 SQIVND (reference sequence). The CDR3 is made up of 16 amino acids. The junction had 4 bases not matched to a gene; V was cut back by 4 bases and J by 5 bases. The CDR3 sequence: CASSRTSGGVGDTQYF. In nucleotides, the CDR3 is TGTGCCAGTAGTAGGACTAGCGGGGGGGTTGGAGATACGCAGTATTTT.

This sequence joins TRBV4-3 and TRBJ2-7; 11 bases line up with TRBD2. V was pared by 0 bases and J by 7 bases, with 5 bases of the junction left unmatched. The CDR3 extends over 15 amino acids. CDR1 is LGHNA and CDR2 is YSLEER in the germline V gene. The CDR3 region has the DNA TGCGCCAGCAGCCAAGATGGGACTAGCGGACGGGAGCAGTACTTC. This gives the protein CASSQDGTSGREQYF.

The chain links TRBV7-9 to TRBJ2-7; D remains ambiguous. The CDR3 consists of 13 residues. The V end lost 2 bases, the J end lost 2 bases, and 7 bases lay between the germline ends. The germline gives CDR1 SEHNR, CDR2 FQNEAQ (reference sequence). The CDR3 sequence: CASSLISTYEQYF. The CDR3 nucleotides are TGTGCCAGCAGCTTAATCAGTACCTACGAGCAGTACTTC.

The V and J genes are TRBV4-3 and TRBJ2-3; 7 bases line up with TRBD2. Germline-derived CDR1 and CDR2 are LGHNA and YSLEER. Trimming at V came to 0 bases and at J to 2 bases, leaving 8 bases not matched to a gene. The CDR3 spans 17 residues. The CDR3 region has the DNA TGCGCCAGCAGCCAAGATCGGCCTAGCGGTCTCACAGATACGCAGTATTTT. Translated, it gives CASSQDRPSGLTDTQYF.

CDR3 nucleotide sequence: TGCGCCAGCAGTGATGTCACACCAGATACGCAGTATTTT. Protein product: CASSDVTPDTQYF. The genes are TRBV10-2 and TRBJ2-3, with D uncertain. Looked up from germline, CDR1 is WSHSY and CDR2 is SAAADI. Trimming removed 3 bases from V and 4 bases from J, with 8 bases in between. The CDR3 length is 13 residues.

V gene TRBV11-2 combines with J gene TRBJ2-1, with TRBD2 as a possible D gene (5 bases). CDR3 length: 17 residues. Trimming took off 1 base at V and 0 bases at J, with 13 bases between the two ends. Germline assignment: CDR1 SGHAT and CDR2 FQNNGV. CDR3 DNA sequence: TGTGCCAGCAGCTTAGTTCCAGCGGTAAGCTCCTACAATGAGCAGTTCTTC. Protein product: CASSLVPAVSSYNEQFF. Using reference TRBV11-2 and TRBJ2-1 for the parts outside the CDR3, the full variable domain is EAGVAQSPRYKIIEKRQSVAFWCNPISGHATLYWYQQILGQGPKLLIQFQNNGVVDDSQLPKDRFSAERLKGVDSTLKIQPAKLEDSAVYLCASSLVPAVSSYNEQFFGPGTRLTVL.

This clone was counted only a few times. The genes are TRBV19 and TRBJ1-2; 9 positions match TRBD1. The length of the CDR3 is 14 residues. J was trimmed by 7 bases and V by 8 bases; bases with no gene match: 11. Germline CDR1 reads LNHDA; CDR2 reads SQIVND (reference sequence). This CDR3 reads CASLETGGLLGYTF. In nucleotides, the CDR3 is TGTGCCAGTCTCGAGACAGGGGGATTGCTTGGCTACACCTTC.

This clone was seen more than once but under ten times. V and J are TRBV30 and TRBJ2-7; D perhaps matches TRBD2 (6 bases). The CDR3 covers 13 residues. The ends were cut back, 3 bases at V and 3 bases at J, with 12 bases in the middle. The germline gives CDR1 GTSNPN, CDR2 SVGIG (reference sequence). The CDR3 sequence: CAWSVGGYYEQYF. For the CDR3, the DNA is TGTGCCTGGAGCGTGGGGGGTTACTACGAGCAGTACTTC.

This chain connects TRBV29-1 to TRBJ2-1; 8 nucleotides line up with TRBD1. Germline-derived CDR1 and CDR2 are SQVTM and ANQGSEA. CDR3 length: 13 amino acids. With V trimmed by 7 bases and J by 6 bases, 8 bases remained unmatched. The CDR3 DNA follows: TGCAGCGGATGGACAGGGATGATCAATGAGCAGTTCTTC. Its protein product is CSGWTGMINEQFF.

J is TRBJ2-7 and V is TRBV5-1; D is unclear. In germline, CDR1 is SGHRS, CDR2 YFSETQ. V lost 4 bases to trimming and J lost 2 bases, with 10 bases between them. The CDR3 runs to 13 residues. The CDR3 sequence is CASSQLIPYEQYF. CDR3 bases: TGCGCCAGCAGCCAACTGATTCCCTACGAGCAGTACTTC.

The chain joins TRBV30 to TRBJ1-1; 7 positions agree with TRBD1. The CDR3 is made up of 13 amino acids. Germline trimming cut 5 bases from V and 2 bases from J; bases unmatched to any gene: 5. CDR1 is GTSNPN and CDR2 is SVGIG in the germline V gene (reference sequence). For the CDR3, the DNA is TGTGCCTGGGGCGGACAGGCCAACACTGAAGCTTTCTTT. It encodes CAWGGQANTEAFF.

In its sample, this clone ranks as medium-sized. The chain has TRBV13 and TRBJ1-1; TRBD1 aligns across 8 bases. The V gene's germline CDR1 is PRHDT and CDR2 FYEKMQ (reference sequence). The CDR3 covers 14 residues. J gave up 5 bases and V 1 base, and 3 bases lay outside the gene matches. The CDR3 spells CASSLAGGGTEAFF. CDR3 sequence (DNA): TGTGCCAGCAGCTTAGCAGGGGGCGGGACTGAAGCTTTCTTT. Filled out from reference TRBV13 and TRBJ1-1, the complete variable domain reads AAGVIQSPRHLIKEKRETATLKCYPIPRHDTVYWYQQGPGQDPQFLISFYEKMQSDKGSIPDRFSAQQFSDYHSELNMSSLELGDSALYFCASSLAGGGTEAFFGQGTRLTVV.

This clone occurred a few times. The V gene is TRBV10-2, the J gene TRBJ1-1; TRBD1 might be the D (6 bases). Trimming took off 5 bases at V and 0 bases at J, with 19 bases between the two ends. The CDR3 loop spans 17 amino acids. Germline assignment: CDR1 WSHSY and CDR2 SAAADI. The CDR3 DNA follows: TGCGCCAGCAGTCCGCTGTTAGGGGGTGACGTGAACACTGAAGCTTTCTTT. Residues: CASSPLLGGDVNTEAFF.

This sequence joins TRBV10-2 and TRBJ1-1, with TRBD1 identical over 10 bases. This CDR3 contains 12 residues. V was clipped by 6 bases and J by 9 bases; unmatched bases: 4. Germline CDR1 and CDR2: WSHSY and SAAADI. In nucleotides, the CDR3 is TGCGCCAGCAGCGACAGGGGGCCCAAAGCTTTCTTT. Protein: CASSDRGPKAFF.

This clone has a handful of counts. J is TRBJ2-7 and V is TRBV11-2; D remains ambiguous. There are 14 residues in the CDR3. Trimming cost V 1 base and J 4 bases, with 11 bases left between them. Germline CDR1 SGHAT, CDR2 FQNNGV. CDR3 sequence: CASSLVSSGYEQYF. The DNA of the CDR3 is TGTGCCAGCAGCTTAGTTTCTAGTGGGTACGAGCAGTACTTC.

This sequence joins TRBV14 and TRBJ1-4; 7 bases agree with TRBD1. With V trimmed by 3 bases and J by 0 bases, 7 bases remained unmatched. The CDR3 sequence is 17 residues long. CDR1 SGHDN and CDR2 FVKESK come from the germline V gene. In nucleotides, the CDR3 is TGTGCCAGCAGCCAGCTGTCCACAGGGGCAACTAATGAAAAACTGTTTTTT. Amino acid sequence: CASSQLSTGATNEKLFF.

This clone has only a few counts. This chain joins TRBV5-1 and TRBJ2-7; 8 positions match TRBD2. Germline V CDR1 and CDR2: SGHRS, YFSETQ. Trimming at V came to 1 base and at J to 2 bases, leaving 11 bases not matched to a gene. There are 17 residues in the CDR3. CDR3 coding DNA: TGCGCCAGCAGCTTGTCGGTGGGAGCGGGGGCCACCTACGAGCAGTACTTC. It yields the protein CASSLSVGAGATYEQYF.

This clone was counted only a few times. The rearrangement uses TRBV5-6 and TRBJ2-3; 8 nucleotides agree with TRBD2. The CDR3 is 17 amino acids. J gave up 2 bases and V 4 bases, and 12 bases lay outside the gene matches. The V gene's germline CDR1 is SGHDT and CDR2 YYEEEE. CDR3 region: CASSPGPQRGNTDTQYF. For the CDR3, the DNA is TGTGCCAGCAGCCCGGGGCCCCAGCGGGGGAACACAGATACGCAGTATTTT.

The V and J genes are TRBV9 and TRBJ2-1; 7 bases fit TRBD1. The V segment lost 4 bases and the J segment 4 bases; nucleotides outside the gene matches: 8. Germline V gene lookup returns CDR1 SGDLS and CDR2 YYNGEE. This CDR3 has 15 amino acids. This chain's CDR3 is CASSTSGTAYNEQFF. The CDR3 DNA sequence: TGTGCCAGCAGCACATCCGGGACAGCTTACAATGAGCAGTTCTTC.

The V and J genes are TRBV7-2 and TRBJ2-3; 8 bases fit TRBD2. The V gene's germline CDR1 is SGHTA and CDR2 FQGNSA. The CDR3 consists of 16 residues. V trimming: 2 bases; J trimming: 4 bases; junction bases outside the gene matches: 8. CDR3 region: CASSLLGLGSADTQYF. As DNA, the CDR3 is TGTGCCAGCAGCTTATTGGGACTAGGTTCTGCAGATACGCAGTATTTT. Together with reference TRBV7-2 and TRBJ2-3, the CDR3 gives the full variable domain: GAGVSQSPSNKVTEKGKDVELRCDPISGHTALYWYRQSLGQGLEFLIYFQGNSAPDKSGLPSDRFSAERTGGSVSTLTIQRTQQEDSAVYLCASSLLGLGSADTQYFGPGTRLTVL.

The J gene is TRBJ2-7, the V gene TRBV9; tentatively, D is TRBD2 (6 bases). V shed 3 bases and J shed 5 bases, with 12 bases lying between them. The CDR3 spans 13 residues. Germline V gene sequence: CDR1 SGDLS, CDR2 YYNGEE. DNA of the CDR3: TGTGCCAGCAGCGCTACCGGGGGTGACGAGCAGTACTTC. As protein: CASSATGGDEQYF.

The J gene is TRBJ2-3, the V gene TRBV7-9; TRBD2 aligns across 8 bases. Germline-derived CDR1 and CDR2 are SEHNR and FQNEAQ (reference sequence). The trim removed 5 bases at V and 6 bases at J, leaving 16 bases unmatched. The length of the CDR3 is 17 residues. CDR3 in amino acids: CASSPREGLRGRDTQYF. The CDR3 DNA is TGTGCCAGCAGCCCCCGGGAGGGGTTGAGGGGCAGGGATACGCAGTATTTT.

This sequence joins TRBV12-5 and TRBJ2-3; 9 nucleotides align to TRBD2. With V trimmed by 4 bases and J by 8 bases, 7 bases remained unmatched. The CDR3 spans 14 residues. The germline V gene has CDR1 LGHNT and CDR2 FRNRAP. The CDR3 DNA reads as TGTGCTAGTGGTTCCGTAGCGGGGGAAGGTACGCAGTATTTT. Translation gives CASGSVAGEGTQYF.

The chain carries TRBV10-2 and TRBJ1-2, with a tentative D call TRBD1 (6 bases). Germline V gene sequence: CDR1 WSHSY, CDR2 SAAADI. This CDR3 is 12 amino acids long. Trimming took off 7 bases at V and 8 bases at J, with 14 bases between the two ends. The CDR3 coding sequence is TGCGCCAGCACGTCAGGGGTCCCAGGCTACACCTTC. This gives the protein CASTSGVPGYTF.

In its sample, this clone was seen a few times. This chain uses TRBV5-1 with TRBJ2-3; 12 bases are a match to TRBD2. The length of the CDR3 is 18 residues. Germline lookup yields CDR1 SGHRS and CDR2 YFSETQ. Trimming at V came to 0 bases and at J to 3 bases, leaving 8 bases not matched to a gene. The CDR3 DNA reads as TGCGCCAGCAGCTTGGGACTAGCGGGGGACCCGCATACAGATACGCAGTATTTT. Protein: CASSLGLAGDPHTDTQYF. Drawing the rest from reference TRBV5-1 and TRBJ2-3, the complete variable domain is KAGVTQTPRYLIKTRGQQVTLSCSPISGHRSVSWYQQTPGQGLQFLFEYFSETQRNKGNFPGRFSGRQFSNSRSEMNVSTLELGDSALYLCASSLGLAGDPHTDTQYFGPGTRLTVL.

This clone turned up a few times. J is TRBJ2-1 and V is TRBV7-2; D is perhaps TRBD2 (6 bases). Germline CDR1 and CDR2: SGHTA and FQGNSA. V lost 1 base, J lost 7 bases, and 11 bases lay in between. The CDR3 length is 14 residues. The CDR3 DNA follows: TGTGCCAGCAGCTTAGTTAACGCGGGGAATGAGCAGTTCTTC. Translated, it gives CASSLVNAGNEQFF. The variable domain in full, with the rest retrieved from reference TRBV7-2 and TRBJ2-1, is GAGVSQSPSNKVTEKGKDVELRCDPISGHTALYWYRQSLGQGLEFLIYFQGNSAPDKSGLPSDRFSAERTGGSVSTLTIQRTQQEDSAVYLCASSLVNAGNEQFFGPGTRLTVL.

The chain employs TRBV4-3 and TRBJ2-7; D possibly corresponds to TRBD1 (6 bases). Trimming left V 0 bases short and J 0 bases short, with 15 bases between. Germline CDR1 LGHNA, CDR2 YSLEER. The CDR3 has 17 amino acids. CDR3 nucleotide sequence: TGCGCCAGCAGCCAAGATAGAGGGACAAGGAGCTCCTACGAGCAGTACTTC. This encodes CASSQDRGTRSSYEQYF.